A single sample is the source of the 24 T cell receptor beta chains below, sequenced in a study of beta chain features in type 1 diabetes. What was sequenced were expressed TCRB transcripts, since all of the isolated RNA had been reverse transcribed. Profiling relied on immunoSEQ multiplex PCR, and the TCRdb table lists in-frame clones only, not all of them. The table has about 300,000 clones, approximately 15% seen once; the top ten hold about 0.016%. These receptors' antigens are unknown. Study-wide points: In every one of the four CD4+ subsets, TCRB CDR3s were moderately but significantly shorter in Type 1 diabetes patients.

Sequenced input: naive CD4+ T cells from blood. The source of these receptors is a woman aged 18-35 years with type 1 diabetes.

This chain links TRBV28 with TRBJ1-5; possible D gene TRBD1, 6 bases. The V and J ends lost 5 bases and 1 base respectively, with 24 bases between them. The germline gives CDR1 MDHEN, CDR2 SYDVKM. There are 19 residues in the CDR3. The CDR3: CASSTQGFSWGPSNQPQHF. As DNA, the CDR3 is TGTGCCAGCAGTACCCAGGGGTTCTCCTGGGGACCCAGCAATCAGCCCCAGCATTTT.

The chain uses TRBV4-2 and TRBJ2-2, with D tentatively TRBD1 (5 bases). CDR3 size: 20 residues. Germline V gives CDR1 LGHNA, CDR2 YNFKEQ. Deletions cut 1 base from V and 1 base from J, with 22 bases between. The CDR3 spells CASSQVVIPRAIKNTGELFF. CDR3 nucleotides: TGTGCCAGCAGCCAAGTAGTGATCCCCAGGGCTATAAAGAACACCGGGGAGCTGTTTTTT.

This clone was observed at least ten times. The rearrangement uses TRBV29-1 and TRBJ2-1; no clear D. Trimming cost V 5 bases and J 2 bases, with 4 bases left between them. This CDR3 comprises 11 residues. Looked up from germline, CDR1 is SQVTM and CDR2 is ANQGSEA. The CDR3 region is CSVPTYNEQFF. DNA of the CDR3: TGCAGCGTTCCTACCTACAATGAGCAGTTCTTC.

This clone was seen a handful of times. For the CDR3, the DNA is TGTGCCATCAGAACCGGGACAGGAGCGGGAGGGCCGGCCGACGAGCAGTACTTC. Its protein is CAIRTGTGAGGPADEQYF. The chain links TRBV10-3 to TRBJ2-7; 10 bases fit TRBD2. J lost 5 bases, V lost 6 bases, and 19 bases had no gene match. Germline CDR1 reads ENHRY; CDR2 reads SYGVKD. This CDR3 region has 18 residues.

V is TRBV5-1 and J is TRBJ1-4; D unresolved. V dropped 1 base and J dropped 0 bases, with 4 bases sitting between them. The CDR3 contains 14 residues. From germline, CDR1 is SGHRS and CDR2 YFSETQ. CDR3 region: CASSLSTTNEKLFF. CDR3 DNA sequence: TGCGCCAGCAGCTTGAGCACAACTAATGAAAAACTGTTTTTT.

This clone was detected only a few times. The genes are TRBV30 and TRBJ2-5; no reliable D call. Trimming left V 4 bases short and J 1 base short, with 19 bases between. This CDR3 region has 16 residues. CDR1 is GTSNPN, CDR2 SVGIG, per germline (reference sequence). CDR3: CAWMRRQQTFQETQYF. DNA of the CDR3: TGTGCCTGGATGCGCAGGCAGCAAACATTCCAAGAGACCCAGTACTTC.

There are a few counts of this clone. V is TRBV27 and J is TRBJ2-5; 8 nucleotides line up with TRBD1. The germline V gene encodes CDR1 MNHEY and CDR2 SMNVEV (reference sequence). Losses at the gene ends were 2 bases for V and 5 bases for J; bases not matched to a gene: 7. The length of the CDR3 is 15 residues. The CDR3 region is CASSLMPGGVETQYF. CDR3 nucleotide sequence: TGTGCCAGCAGTTTAATGCCAGGGGGCGTTGAGACCCAGTACTTC.

V usage is TRBV9 and J usage is TRBJ2-3; D possibly corresponds to TRBD1 (5 bases). Trimming left V 0 bases short and J 4 bases short, with 12 bases between. The CDR3 length is 15 residues. CDR1 is SGDLS and CDR2 is YYNGEE in the germline V gene. The CDR3 spells CASSVASGPPDTQYF. CDR3 coding DNA: TGTGCCAGCAGCGTAGCTTCAGGGCCACCAGATACGCAGTATTTT.

V is TRBV19 and J is TRBJ2-1; 11 positions match TRBD2. The CDR3 loop spans 15 amino acids. The ends lost 7 bases at V and 6 bases at J; junction bases unmatched: 8. Germline assignment: CDR1 LNHDA and CDR2 SQIVND (reference sequence). CDR3: CASNDGTSGPNEQFF. The CDR3 coding sequence is TGTGCCAGTAACGACGGGACTAGCGGACCCAATGAGCAGTTCTTC. Based on the CDR3 plus reference TRBV19 and TRBJ2-1, the full variable domain is DGGITQSPKYLFRKEGQNVTLSCEQNLNHDAMYWYRQDPGQGLRLIYYSQIVNDFQKGDIAEGYSVSREKKESFPLTVTSAQKNPTAFYLCASNDGTSGPNEQFFGPGTRLTVL.

The chain recombines TRBV2 with TRBJ2-1; TRBD2 is a possible D gene (5 bases). Trimming took off 8 bases at V and 3 bases at J, with 5 bases between the two ends. The germline V gene has CDR1 SNHLY and CDR2 FYNNEI. This CDR3 has 11 residues. The CDR3 sequence is CASGGYNEQFF. CDR3 in DNA: TGTGCCAGCGGAGGCTACAATGAGCAGTTCTTC.

The genes are TRBV30 and TRBJ2-1, with 11 bases fitting TRBD2. V dropped 4 bases and J dropped 9; count of bases not matched to a gene: 8. Per the germline V gene, CDR1 is GTSNPN and CDR2 is SVGIG (reference sequence). CDR3 size: 14 residues. CDR3 coding DNA: TGTGCCTGGATTATAGCGGGAGGGCCAGTTGAGCAGTTCTTC. It specifies CAWIIAGGPVEQFF.

The rearrangement links TRBV5-1 to TRBJ1-2; D is possibly TRBD1 (6 bases). Trimming cost V 2 bases and J 6 bases, with 8 bases left between them. CDR3 length: 12 residues. Germline values: CDR1 SGHRS, CDR2 YFSETQ. The CDR3 protein is CASSFDRHGYTF. Here the CDR3 DNA reads TGCGCCAGCAGCTTTGACAGGCATGGCTACACCTTC.

The rearrangement joins TRBV29-1 to TRBJ2-1; 9 positions match TRBD2. CDR1 and CDR2 (germline): SQVTM, ANQGSEA. The length of the CDR3 is 17 residues. The V gene end was trimmed by 5 bases and the J gene end by 0 bases; junction bases not matched to a gene: 11. The CDR3 DNA reads as TGCAGCGTTCTAGGGGCGGGAGGGAAGAGCTCCTACAATGAGCAGTTCTTC. It is translated as CSVLGAGGKSSYNEQFF.

V is TRBV30 and J is TRBJ2-7; no clear D. The CDR3 covers 12 residues. Trimming removed 4 bases from V and 2 bases from J, with 9 bases in between. Germline V gives CDR1 GTSNPN, CDR2 SVGIG (reference sequence). The DNA for the CDR3 is TGTGCCTGGATGTCAGAGGCCTACGAGCAGTACTTC. This encodes CAWMSEAYEQYF.

This chain links TRBV5-6 with TRBJ2-5; 10 nucleotides agree with TRBD1. Per germline, CDR1 SGHDT and CDR2 YYEEEE. The CDR3 is 14 amino acids. J gave up 5 bases and V 5 bases, and 6 bases lay outside the gene matches. The CDR3 DNA sequence: TGTGCCAGCAGTTCGACAGGGGGCGGGGAGACCCAGTACTTC. Translating it yields CASSSTGGGETQYF.

The chain couples TRBV5-1 to TRBJ2-2; no clear D. Trimming removed 3 bases at V and 5 bases at J, with 11 bases between. From germline, CDR1 is SGHRS and CDR2 YFSETQ. This CDR3 spans 14 amino acids. Here the CDR3 reads CASSSNRFTGELFF. CDR3 coding DNA: TGCGCCAGCAGCTCTAATCGATTTACCGGGGAGCTGTTTTTT.

V gene TRBV29-1 combines with J gene TRBJ2-7; D might be TRBD1 (5 bases). The CDR3 is made up of 12 amino acids. V lost 7 bases and J 2 bases, leaving 12 bases between the germline ends. Per germline, CDR1 SQVTM and CDR2 ANQGSEA. The CDR3 spells CSAQGEAYEQYF. In DNA, the CDR3 is TGCAGCGCTCAGGGCGAAGCCTACGAGCAGTACTTC.

The gene calls are TRBV19 and TRBJ1-1; D not certain. V gave up 7 bases and J gave up 6 bases, with 18 bases separating them. Germline-derived CDR1 and CDR2 are LNHDA and SQIVND (reference sequence). This CDR3 is built from 14 residues. CDR3 in amino acids: CASNPSGYPAEAFF. CDR3 nucleotides: TGTGCCAGTAACCCTAGCGGCTACCCTGCTGAAGCTTTCTTT.

This clone was observed a handful of times. This chain uses TRBV6-6 with TRBJ2-7, with D tentatively TRBD2 (6 bases). The CDR3 length is 14 residues. V was clipped by 1 base and J by 6 bases, with 13 bases between them. The germline CDR1 and CDR2 sequences are MNHNY and SVGAGI (reference sequence). The CDR3 loop reads CASSYFGGVSEQYF. CDR3 sequence (DNA): TGTGCCAGCAGTTACTTTGGAGGGGTTAGCGAGCAGTACTTC.

The chain recombines TRBV18 with TRBJ2-7, with 9 nucleotides matching TRBD1. The germline V gene has CDR1 KGHSH and CDR2 LQKENI. This CDR3 region has 15 residues. V was clipped by 3 bases and J by 2 bases; unmatched bases: 5. As DNA, the CDR3 is TGTGCCAGCTCACCCCCGGGACAGGGTCCCTACGAGCAGTACTTC. Its protein is CASSPPGQGPYEQYF. Combining the CDR3 with reference TRBV18 and TRBJ2-7 gives the whole variable domain NAGVMQNPRHLVRRRGQEARLRCSPMKGHSHVYWYRQLPEEGLKFMVYLQKENIIDESGMPKERFSAEFPKEGPSILRIQQVVRGDSAAYFCASSPPGQGPYEQYFGPGTRLTVT.

In its sample, this clone was seen a few times. V usage is TRBV6-5 and J usage is TRBJ2-1, with 11 bases lining up with TRBD2. CDR1 and CDR2 from the germline V gene are MNHEY and SVGAGI. The V and J ends lost 6 bases and 16 bases, in that order; junction bases with no gene match: 17. This CDR3 comprises 15 residues. CDR3: CASREIAGGRLGFFF. The CDR3 region has the DNA TGTGCCAGCAGGGAGATAGCGGGAGGGCGCCTTGGATTTTTCTTC.

J is TRBJ1-2 and V is TRBV28; TRBD1 matches at 7 bases. Trimming at V came to 5 bases and at J to 3 bases, leaving 3 bases not matched to a gene. Germline values: CDR1 MDHEN, CDR2 SYDVKM. This CDR3 has 13 residues. The CDR3, as DNA: TGTGCCAGCAGTGTACAGGGGCACTATGGCTACACCTTC. The encoded protein is CASSVQGHYGYTF.

The genes are TRBV7-2 and TRBJ2-1; TRBD2 agrees at 8 bases. After removal of 5 bases from V and 13 bases from J, the junction contained 4 bases not matched to a gene. Germline assignment: CDR1 SGHTA and CDR2 FQGNSA. This CDR3 comprises 11 residues. As DNA, the CDR3 is TGTGCCAGCAGCCGGGGGGGGGAACAGTTCTTC. Translated, it gives CASSRGGEQFF.

The chain is built from TRBV7-2 and TRBJ1-1, with 7 bases fitting TRBD1. Germline loops: CDR1 SGHTA, CDR2 FQGNSA. The CDR3 contains 16 residues. The V and J ends lost 2 bases and 1 base, in that order; junction bases with no gene match: 7. CDR3 loop: CASSLSYRGGNTEAFF. The CDR3 nucleotides read TGTGCCAGCAGCTTATCCTACAGGGGAGGGAACACTGAAGCTTTCTTT. Full variable domain (missing parts from reference TRBV7-2 and TRBJ1-1): GAGVSQSPSNKVTEKGKDVELRCDPISGHTALYWYRQSLGQGLEFLIYFQGNSAPDKSGLPSDRFSAERTGGSVSTLTIQRTQQEDSAVYLCASSLSYRGGNTEAFFGQGTRLTVV.